A selection of T cell receptor beta chains follows, all from one sample in a study of CD8+ T cells in alopecia areata. The data were produced by immunoSEQ multiplex PCR, yet TCRdb's version contains in-frame clones alone and is incomplete. The data show over 100,000 clones, 45% to 50% seen once. This specimen consisted of CD8+ T cells sorted from blood, obtained at week 0. These receptors were obtained from a human donor with alopecia areata. The CDR3 runs from the conserved cysteine through the conserved F or W. Fields, in order: V gene, clone size, D gene, J gene, CDR3 length, CDR3 DNA, CDR3 protein. A D gene is named only where the DNA matches it firmly. Clone size is given for some rows only: seen once, a few or many times, or a class if the clone is expanded.

TRBV30	.	.	TRBJ2-3	12	TGTGCCTCGACTCGACTAGGAGATACGCAGTATTTT	CASTRLGDTQYF
TRBV27	.	TRBD1	TRBJ1-2	17	TGTGCCAGCAGACGAGGACCCGGGACAGGGGGCGTCAATGGCTACACCTTC	CASRRGPGTGGVNGYTF
TRBV29-1	.	.	TRBJ1-1	11	TGCAGCGTTGGGGAGAACACTGAAGCTTTCTTT	CSVGENTEAFF
TRBV2	.	.	TRBJ1-6	15	TGTGCCAGCAGTGAATCCAGGGACCATAATTCACCCCTCCACTTT	CASSESRDHNSPLHF
TRBV2	few	.	TRBJ2-1	10	TGTGCCATTAACTGGGTTGAGCAGTTCTTC	CAINWVEQFF
TRBV27	.	.	TRBJ2-5	13	TGTGCCAGCAGTTTAGTGTACCAAGAGACCCAGTACTTC	CASSLVYQETQYF
TRBV4-1	.	.	TRBJ1-5	16	TGCGCCAGCAGCCAAGAGGCAGATTGTAGCAATCAGCCCCAGCATTTT	CASSQEADCSNQPQHF
TRBV6-1	.	TRBD2	TRBJ2-7	15	TGTGCCAGCAGTGAAGTGTCGGGGGGGCTGAACGAGCAGTACTTC	CASSEVSGGLNEQYF
TRBV9	.	.	TRBJ1-1	15	TGTGCCAGCAGCGATACCCGACGGGCGAACACTGAAGCTTTCTTT	CASSDTRRANTEAFF
TRBV12-5	many	.	TRBJ1-5	11	TGTGCTAGTGGTCCGGTTGGGCCCCAGCATTTT	CASGPVGPQHF
TRBV5-1	.	.	TRBJ2-7	13	TGCGCCAGCAGCTTTCTCCTCGGGGACGAGCAGTACTTC	CASSFLLGDEQYF
TRBV13	.	.	TRBJ2-1	11	TGTGCCAGCAGCCAAAGCAATGAGCAGTTCTTC	CASSQSNEQFF
TRBV6-5	.	TRBD1	TRBJ1-1	14	TGTGCCAGCAGTGACGAGACAGGGGTTACTGAAGCTTTCTTT	CASSDETGVTEAFF
TRBV13	.	.	TRBJ2-7	12	TGTGCCAGCAGCTTAAGCGGGTACGAGCAGTACTTC	CASSLSGYEQYF
TRBV5-4	.	.	TRBJ2-7	14	TGTGCCAGCAGCTACTATGGCAGGTCCTACGAGCAGTACTTC	CASSYYGRSYEQYF
TRBV9	few	.	TRBJ2-1	15	TGTGCCAGCAGTGAAGGGGGGGCTGCCTACAATGAGCAGTTCTTC	CASSEGGAAYNEQFF
TRBV4-1	.	.	TRBJ1-4	13	TGCGCCAGCAGCCACAGGCTCAATGAAAAACTGTTTTTT	CASSHRLNEKLFF
TRBV7-9	few	.	TRBJ2-1	16	TGTGCCAGCAGCTTAGCTAGGAGCTACTCCTACAATGAGCAGTTCTTC	CASSLARSYSYNEQFF
TRBV6-5	.	.	TRBJ2-2	11	TGTGCCAGCAGTGTCACCGGGGAGCTGTTTTTT	CASSVTGELFF
TRBV6-1	.	.	TRBJ2-3	15	TGTGCCAGCAGTGAAGCGATCGGGAGCACAGATACGCAGTATTTT	CASSEAIGSTDTQYF
TRBV25-1	.	.	TRBJ1-6	16	TGTGCCAGCAGTGAACGTTCCGGAATTAATAATTCACCCCTCCACTTT	CASSERSGINNSPLHF
TRBV5-6	.	.	TRBJ2-5	14	TGTGCCAGCAGCTCGTGGGACGGCCAAGAGACCCAGTACTTC	CASSSWDGQETQYF